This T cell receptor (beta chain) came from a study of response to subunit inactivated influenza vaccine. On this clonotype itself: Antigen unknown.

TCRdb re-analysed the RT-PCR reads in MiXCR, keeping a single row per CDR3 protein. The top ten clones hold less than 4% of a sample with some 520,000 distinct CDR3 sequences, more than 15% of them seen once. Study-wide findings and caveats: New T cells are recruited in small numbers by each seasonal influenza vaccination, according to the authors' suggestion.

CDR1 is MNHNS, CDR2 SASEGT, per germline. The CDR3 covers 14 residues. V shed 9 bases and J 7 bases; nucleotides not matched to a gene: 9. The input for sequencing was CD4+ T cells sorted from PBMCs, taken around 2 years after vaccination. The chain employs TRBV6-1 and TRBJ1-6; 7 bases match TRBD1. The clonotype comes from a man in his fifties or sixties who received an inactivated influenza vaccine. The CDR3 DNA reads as TGTGCCAGTGCCCAGAGACAGGGCAATTCACCCCTCCACTTT. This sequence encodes CASAQRQGNSPLHF.